These 10 T cell receptor beta chains came from one sample sequenced in a study of T cell changes during pregnancy in multiple sclerosis. The method was immunoSEQ multiplex PCR; TCRdb's version includes in-frame clones alone and lacks a portion of them. This table holds tens of thousands of clones, about 93% found once. This specimen consisted of peripheral blood, obtained in the first trimester of pregnancy. These receptors originate from a female donor in good health, enrolled as a control in a pregnancy study.

The chain combines TRBV19 with TRBJ2-2; D may be TRBD2 (5 bases). Germline V lookup: CDR1 LNHDA, CDR2 SQIVND (reference sequence). This CDR3 spans 15 amino acids. Trimming removed 5 bases from V and 5 bases from J, with 15 bases in between. CDR3 sequence reads: CASSARGIVTGELFF. CDR3 coding DNA: TGTGCCAGTAGTGCCCGGGGAATAGTAACCGGGGAGCTGTTTTTT.

This chain links TRBV7-8 with TRBJ2-4, with TRBD2 identical over 10 bases. Per the germline V gene, CDR1 is SGHVS and CDR2 is FQNEAQ. CDR3 length equals 19 residues. Unmatched junction bases numbered 12, after V lost 4 bases and J lost 0 bases. In DNA, the CDR3 is TGTGCCAGCAGCTCTTGGCCTAGCGGGGGACCTCTAGCCAAAAACATTCAGTACTTC. Its protein is CASSSWPSGGPLAKNIQYF.

The CDR3 is CASSLRGQGARNEQYF. The CDR3 DNA sequence: TGTGCCAGCAGCTTACGGGGACAGGGGGCTAGGAACGAGCAGTACTTC. The genes are TRBV11-2 and TRBJ2-7, with 12 bases aligning to TRBD1. CDR1 SGHAT and CDR2 FQNNGV come from the germline V gene. CDR3 length equals 16 residues. V lost 2 bases and J lost 5; bases outside the gene matches: 7.

V gene TRBV5-6 combines with J gene TRBJ2-7, with D unclear. Between the trimmed V and J ends, which lost 2 bases and 2 bases, there was a span of 8 bases. Germline V CDR1 and CDR2: SGHDT, YYEEEE. The CDR3 length is 13 residues. CDR3 residues: CASSFNSPYEQYF. CDR3 bases: TGTGCCAGCAGCTTTAACAGTCCCTACGAGCAGTACTTC.

This clone was recorded once. This chain links TRBV5-4 with TRBJ2-7; D might be TRBD2 (6 bases). Trimming pared 4 bases from V and 2 bases from J, leaving 19 bases between. This CDR3 is built from 16 residues. The V gene's germline CDR1 is SGHNT and CDR2 YYREEE (reference sequence). The CDR3 here is CASSPFSGVDTYEQYF. DNA for the CDR3: TGTGCCAGCAGCCCGTTTTCGGGGGTTGACACCTACGAGCAGTACTTC.

This chain links TRBV5-1 with TRBJ2-7; TRBD2 aligns across 8 bases. V dropped 0 bases and J dropped 5; count of bases not matched to a gene: 7. CDR1 SGHRS and CDR2 YFSETQ come from the germline V gene. The length of the CDR3 is 15 residues. CDR3 region: CASSLGAGVEDEQYF. The CDR3, as DNA: TGCGCCAGCAGCTTGGGAGCGGGGGTCGAAGACGAGCAGTACTTC.

Written as DNA, the CDR3 is TGCGCCAGCAGCCAAGTAGCGGGGGAGACCCAGTACTTC. It translates to CASSQVAGETQYF. The rearrangement joins TRBV4-1 to TRBJ2-5; 8 bases align to TRBD2. The V gene's germline CDR1 is MGHRA and CDR2 YSYEKL. V lost 1 base, J lost 5 bases, and 0 bases stayed unmatched. This CDR3 has 13 residues.

This clone has just one count. The chain joins TRBV5-5 to TRBJ1-5; maybe TRBD1 (5 bases). Trimming took off 2 bases at V and 4 bases at J, with 13 bases between the two ends. The CDR3 sequence is 15 residues long. Germline-derived CDR1 and CDR2 are SGHKS and YYEKEE (reference sequence). The CDR3, as DNA: TGTGCCAGCAGCTTTTCCGGGGGATGGAATCAGCCCCAGCATTTT. Translated: CASSFSGGWNQPQHF.

The V call is TRBV27, the J call TRBJ2-2; D not certain. Germline V gives CDR1 MNHEY, CDR2 SMNVEV (reference sequence). Trimming cost V 5 bases and J 5 bases, with 12 bases left between them. This CDR3 is built from 14 residues. The CDR3 reads CASSPNSETGELFF. For the CDR3, the DNA is TGTGCCAGCAGTCCAAACTCGGAGACCGGGGAGCTGTTTTTT.

This chain joins TRBV21-1 and TRBJ2-7; the table's D call, TRBD1, was not checked against the DNA. TRBV21-1 is given as a pseudogene. CDR3 length: 16 residues. CDR3 amino acids: CASSKVTGPRGYEQYF. CDR3 in DNA: TGTGCCAGCAGCAAAGTAACCGGACCCAGGGGCTACGAGCAGTACTTC.